This T cell receptor beta chain appears in the sequencing data of a study of shared clonotypes between healthy human individuals (dated by TCRdb to about 2020). General notes on the study: Three men and two women, aged 18 to 49 years, made up the cohort. The study deeply sequenced blood TCR repertoires of about 5 healthy adults to estimate repertoire size and the extent of clonotype sharing between individuals. For each donor, CD4 naive and CD4 memory were each given three plates, CD8 naive was given two plates, and CD8 memory was given one plate. To increase sequencing depth and limit assay-specific biases, different laboratories used diverse techniques to prepare libraries and sequence TCR repertoires. Leukapheresis yielded between about 0.85 and 10 billion PBMCs per donor.

TCR CDR3 regions were amplified from genomic DNA by multiplex PCR using the deep immunoSEQ assay. For each cell subset, the extracted genomic DNA was distributed evenly across all wells of several immunoSEQ 96-well plates, and each plate served as one replicate. For sorted subsets, roughly 200 ng of genomic DNA, equivalent to 25,000 to 35,000 T cell genomes, went into each replicate PCR. Purified libraries were quantified with a Qubit 3.0 fluorometer, sized on a Bioanalyzer 2100, and re-quantified with the KAPA Library Quantification kit. Each immunoSEQ 96-well plate was sequenced on its own single-read 150-cycle Illumina NextSeq 550 flow cell. Regarding the original processing steps: The immunoSEQ output contained only junctional sequences without quality scores, so filtering could not match that applied to full-length reads. To assign V/J genes and CDR3, sequences were annotated using PyIR, a Python wrapper for IgBLAST v1.9, with IMGT germline references. Reads were filtered out if the reads had weak V/J assignments (E-value above 1e-6), no CDR3, stop codons, out-of-frame junctions, or ambiguous translated residues. V3J clonotypes were defined as sequences sharing an identical inferred V gene, J gene, and CDR3 amino acid sequence. Percentage overlap between repertoires was computed as shared unique clonotypes divided by the size of the smaller repertoire. Three approaches were used to assess repertoire richness: RTK rarefaction, the Chao1 estimator, and Recon v2.1 estimates of unobserved clonotypes. Generation probabilities were computed with OLGA for all TCRbeta clonotypes obtained by the gDNA method from a handful of donors. TCRdb limited this immuneACCESS table to in-frame rearrangements with V and J called. A share of clones is missing; checked studies link under half to unresolved V genes, and the rest is unexplained. The D gene and trimming were derived from the DNA, and the V and J assignments and clone size from that table. The sample table lists just over 2,000,000 clones, roughly 95% of them with a count of one. 0.1% to 0.15% of the sample belongs to the ten largest clones.

Reading from cysteine to phenylalanine, the CDR3 counts 11 amino acids. Only the CDR3 portion is preserved as DNA: 33 bases, with reading frame beginning at the first base. Trimming removed 0 bases from V and 13 bases from J, leaving 12 bases between the germline ends. CDR1 GTSNPN and CDR2 SVGIG are derived from the germline V gene (reference sequence). What the work shows at the level of the full study, not this receptor alone: Because the study included a small number of donors, the genetic and exposure-history diversity represented was limited. Naive subsets generally had larger estimated clonotype richness than memory subsets did. Clonotypes shared by all four sorted-subset donors showed higher generation probabilities than non-shared clonotypes. Sharing across a handful of donors was observed for 5% to 6.5% of naive CD4, around 3.5% of naive CD8, roughly 2.4% of memory CD4, and roughly 0.43% of memory CD8 clonotypes. Pairwise subsampling led to the expectation that sequencing depth would affect the degree of clonotype sharing among donors. Sampling was limited to blood, and TCR repertoires in tissue likely differ from TCR repertoires in blood. Even with the large sequencing depth, rarefaction of the sorted-subset datasets indicated that sequencing was incomplete.

Healthy HIV-negative adults with no recently reported acute infections or vaccinations were included as donors. All donors were Caucasian adults living in Nashville, Tennessee, USA. CD4+ T cells were enriched by magnetic negative selection, after which naive cells were positively selected on CD45RA and the negative fraction was taken as the memory subset. Blood was obtained by leukapheresis, after which PBMCs were separated by Ficoll-Histopaque density gradient centrifugation and cryopreserved in liquid nitrogen vapor phase. Analytical flow cytometry was used to check the purity and quantity of each magnetically sorted T cell population. Genomic DNA was isolated from each sorted fraction and quantified by UV absorbance on a Nanodrop 2000c. Details on this clone: Its antigen specificity is not known. Base quality data are lacking; no much larger clone is found one base away.

The receptor's source is a man aged 18 to 29 in good health. Sequences were obtained from naive CD4+ T cells sorted from blood. This sample's cell subset or site label indicates: CD45RA+ positively selected. The V and J genes are TRBV30 and TRBJ1-1, and the D gene may be TRBD1, 6 bases matching. The bases are TGTGCCTGGAGTGTACAGGGAAAGGGTTTCTTT. Its protein reads: CAWSVQGKGFF.